The text below deals with one T cell receptor beta chain. There is no known antigen for this receptor. Base qualities were left out, and no much larger clone turns up one base away. V and J lose 0 bases and 4 bases, and a span of 12 bases separates them. Via the germline V gene, CDR1 is LGHNA and CDR2 YSLEER. The cysteine opens and the phenylalanine closes a CDR3 of 15 amino acids. The entry retains the CDR3 DNA only, 45 bases that are in frame from base 1. TCRbeta CDR3 regions were amplified from genomic DNA using the immunoSEQ Assay, a bias-controlled multiplex PCR. Turning to the authors' computational methods: The number of nucleated cells in each sample was estimated from the amplification of reference gene primers within the assay. To quantify the absolute abundance of each unique TCRbeta CDR3 rearrangement, sequence reads were collapsed and filtered. For each sample, productive Simpson clonality was calculated by taking the square root of Simpson's diversity index across productive rearrangements. Entries here come from immuneACCESS through TCRdb and include only in-frame sequences with V and J called. Some clones fail to appear in such tables; in the studies checked, an unresolved V gene covers under half of the shortfall, and the cause of the remainder is unknown. V, J and clone size were drawn from that table, and D and trimming were deduced from the DNA. This sample has under 450,000 clones in its table, and over 75% of those were observed once. The ten largest clones capture approximately 1.5% of the sample.

One collaborating source in Seattle enrolled patients while the patients were actively infected and followed the patients over time throughout the course of disease. Collaborating institutions collected whole blood in K2EDTA tubes following their own protocols. For TCRbeta analysis, collaborators shipped samples in one of three forms: frozen whole blood, isolated PBMCs, or DNA extracted from either of those sample types. The sample comes from a study of blood T cell repertoires in COVID-19 (dated by TCRdb to 2018 to 2021). About the full investigation: Samples covering the acute and convalescent phases of COVID-19 were provided by collaborators in the United States, Italy and Spain. HLA class I and class II types, where available, came from metadata supplied by the sample provider rather than from assay-based typing. The prospective study material was composed of cDNA or gDNA derived from T cells, B-cell-depleted T cells, or PBMCs. Subjects who had been exposed to COVID-19, were actively infected with it, or had recovered from it provided the deeply sampled blood TCRbeta repertoires that made up the dataset. The sample metadata nearly always contained a de-identified subject ID, COVID-19 status, age in years and sex. The repertoires were released in a freely available public database intended as a resource for research on the immune response to SARS-CoV-2. Samples came from the ongoing ImmuneRACE study (first 160 participants) plus 1,254 subjects from 6 global collaborators.

Overall study outcomes, separate from this receptor: The amount of clinical and demographic metadata varied by source and participant and was provided uncurated.

This TCR was recovered from a woman aged 40 to 49 with COVID-19, enrolled during active disease. Sequenced sample: peripheral blood. The rearranged chain carries TRBV4-3 and TRBJ1-1; tentative D gene TRBD1, with 5 bases matching. The DNA sequence reads TGCGCCAGCAGCCAAGATCAGGGTTGGGGCACTGAAGCTTTCTTT. Translated, this is CASSQDQGWGTEAFF.